This T cell receptor (beta chain) came from a study of blood T cell repertoires in COVID-19. Assay: immunoSEQ multiplex PCR; the TCRdb copy retains only in-frame clones and omits some. The repertoire includes approximately 260,000 clones, 75% to 95% of them detected once, and 1.9% sits in the top ten. Clinical histories supplied by participants themselves formed the basis of cohort assignment. Resolution of symptoms, clearance, or two negative PCRs was present in recovered Cohort 3 donors. This receptor was identified in a woman younger than 30 who had recovered from COVID-19. Sequencing input: PBMCs or T cells enriched from blood (not recorded which).

CDR3 sequence reads: CASSSAGRGGQEAFF. The DNA of the CDR3 is TGTGCCAGCAGCTCGGCGGGACGGGGCGGGCAAGAAGCTTTCTTT. This chain connects TRBV5-4 to TRBJ1-1, with D possibly being TRBD1 (5 bases). This CDR3 has 15 residues. The V end lost 3 bases, the J end lost 8 bases, and 20 bases lay between the germline ends. Germline V gene lookup returns CDR1 SGHNT and CDR2 YYREEE (reference sequence). Drawing the rest from reference TRBV5-4 and TRBJ1-1, the complete variable domain is ETGVTQSPTHLIKTRGQQVTLRCSSQSGHNTVSWYQQALGQGPQFIFQYYREEENGRGNFPPRFSGLQFPNYSSELNVNALELDDSALYLCASSSAGRGGQEAFFGQGTRLTVV.